This T cell receptor (beta chain) was found in a study of blood T cells in healthy people across ages. Regarding the study as a whole: Naive CD4+ cells and diversity were both higher in long-lived donors than in aged donors.

Note on this clonotype: Its specificity is not known.

Donors were systemically healthy Caucasian individuals from Russia aged about 6 to 90 years. A J-beta primer mix and a sample-barcoded 5' primer were used in a second PCR of roughly 6 to 11 cycles. From each sample, at least 2.5 million paired-end reads containing CDR3 were obtained. One entry per CDR3 protein results from TCRdb running MiXCR on the 5' RACE reads. This table has about a million distinct CDR3 sequences, 45% to 60% appearing once. The CDR3 sequence is 12 residues long. CDR1 and CDR2 (germline): SGHDN, FVKESK. V lost 5 bases to trimming and J lost 4 bases, with 6 bases between them. The chain uses TRBV14 and TRBJ1-5, with D unclear. What was sequenced was blood. This receptor was obtained from a woman aged 60-75 years in good health. The CDR3 sequence is CASSSRNQPQHF. The CDR3 DNA sequence: TGTGCCAGCAGCTCCCGAAATCAGCCCCAGCATTTT. Filled out from reference TRBV14 and TRBJ1-5, the complete variable domain reads EAGVTQFPSHSVIEKGQTVTLRCDPISGHDNLYWYRRVMGKEIKFLLHFVKESKQDESGMPNNRFLAERTGGTYSTLKVQPAELEDSGVYFCASSSRNQPQHFGDGTRLSIL.